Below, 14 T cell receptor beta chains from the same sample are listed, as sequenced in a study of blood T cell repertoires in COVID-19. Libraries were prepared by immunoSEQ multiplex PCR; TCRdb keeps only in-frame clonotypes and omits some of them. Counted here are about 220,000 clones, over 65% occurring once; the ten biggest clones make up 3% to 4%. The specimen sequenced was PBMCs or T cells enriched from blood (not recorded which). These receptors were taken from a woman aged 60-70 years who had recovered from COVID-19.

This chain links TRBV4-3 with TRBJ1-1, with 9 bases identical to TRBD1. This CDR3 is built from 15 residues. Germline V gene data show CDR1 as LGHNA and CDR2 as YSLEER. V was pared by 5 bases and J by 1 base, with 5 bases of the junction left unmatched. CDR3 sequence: CASSYAGQGNTEAFF. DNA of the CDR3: TGCGCCAGCAGCTATGCGGGACAGGGGAACACTGAAGCTTTCTTT.

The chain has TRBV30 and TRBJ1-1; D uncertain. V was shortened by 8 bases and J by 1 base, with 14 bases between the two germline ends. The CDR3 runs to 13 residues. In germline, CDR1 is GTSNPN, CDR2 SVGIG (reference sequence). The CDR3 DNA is TGTGCCGGAGTCGGCCCCACGAACACTGAAGCTTTCTTT. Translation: CAGVGPTNTEAFF.

The CDR3 region is CASTPDRGRATQYF. CDR3 sequence (DNA): TGTGCCAGCACCCCGGACAGGGGGCGCGCTACGCAGTATTTT. This chain links TRBV27 with TRBJ2-3, with 11 positions matching TRBD1. The CDR3 covers 14 residues. CDR1 and CDR2 from the germline V gene are MNHEY and SMNVEV (reference sequence). V shed 7 bases and J 8 bases; nucleotides not matched to a gene: 8.

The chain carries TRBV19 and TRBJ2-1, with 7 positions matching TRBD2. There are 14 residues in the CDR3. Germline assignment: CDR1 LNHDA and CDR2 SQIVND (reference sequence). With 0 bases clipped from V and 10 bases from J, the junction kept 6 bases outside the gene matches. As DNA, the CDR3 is TGTGCCAGTAGTATAGACCCAAGCGGGATCGAGCAGTTCTTC. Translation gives CASSIDPSGIEQFF.

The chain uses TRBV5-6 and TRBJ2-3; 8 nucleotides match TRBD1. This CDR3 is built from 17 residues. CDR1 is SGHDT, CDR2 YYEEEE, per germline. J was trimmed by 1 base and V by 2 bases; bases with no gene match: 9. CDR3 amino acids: CASSFVRGRTGTDTQYF. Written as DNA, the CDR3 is TGTGCCAGCAGCTTCGTCAGGGGGCGAACAGGCACAGATACGCAGTATTTT.

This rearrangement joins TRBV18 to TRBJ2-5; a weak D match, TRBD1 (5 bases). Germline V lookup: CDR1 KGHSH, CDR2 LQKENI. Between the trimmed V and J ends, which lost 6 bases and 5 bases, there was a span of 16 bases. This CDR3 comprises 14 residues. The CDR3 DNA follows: TGTGCCAGCTCGCTTCCAGGGTCCCATGAGACCCAGTACTTC. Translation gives CASSLPGSHETQYF.

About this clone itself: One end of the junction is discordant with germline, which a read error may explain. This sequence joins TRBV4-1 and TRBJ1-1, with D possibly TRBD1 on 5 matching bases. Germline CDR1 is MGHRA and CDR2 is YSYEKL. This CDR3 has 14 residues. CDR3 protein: CVSSQALKTDEAFF. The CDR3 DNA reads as TGCGTCAGCAGCCAAGCCCTGAAGACAGACGAAGCTTTCTTT.

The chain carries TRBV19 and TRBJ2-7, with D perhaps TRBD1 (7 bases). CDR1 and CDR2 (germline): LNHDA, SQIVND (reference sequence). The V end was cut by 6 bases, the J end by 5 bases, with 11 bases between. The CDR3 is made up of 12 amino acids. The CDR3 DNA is TGTGCCAGTAGGGCAGGGGGGCACGAGCAGTACTTC. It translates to CASRAGGHEQYF.

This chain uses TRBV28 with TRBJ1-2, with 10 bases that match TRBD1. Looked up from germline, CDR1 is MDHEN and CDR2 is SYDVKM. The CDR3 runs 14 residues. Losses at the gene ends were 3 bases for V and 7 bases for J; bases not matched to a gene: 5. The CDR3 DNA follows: TGTGCCAGCAGTTTCGGACAGGGGGTCCTTGGCTACACCTTC. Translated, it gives CASSFGQGVLGYTF.

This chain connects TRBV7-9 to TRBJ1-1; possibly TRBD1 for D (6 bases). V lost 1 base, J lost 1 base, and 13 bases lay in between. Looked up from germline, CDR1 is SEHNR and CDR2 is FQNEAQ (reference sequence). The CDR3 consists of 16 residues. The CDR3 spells CASSLVQGSKNTEAFF. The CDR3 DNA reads TGTGCCAGCAGCTTAGTGCAGGGGTCCAAGAACACTGAAGCTTTCTTT.

CDR3 region: CASSQDSGTNTGELFF. For the CDR3, the DNA is TGTGCCAGCAGCCAAGACAGCGGGACGAACACCGGGGAGCTGTTTTTT. V is TRBV14 and J is TRBJ2-2; 7 nucleotides agree with TRBD2. The J segment lost 0 bases and the V segment lost 0 bases, leaving 1 base of the junction unmatched. The CDR3 has 16 residues. The V gene's germline CDR1 is SGHDN and CDR2 FVKESK.

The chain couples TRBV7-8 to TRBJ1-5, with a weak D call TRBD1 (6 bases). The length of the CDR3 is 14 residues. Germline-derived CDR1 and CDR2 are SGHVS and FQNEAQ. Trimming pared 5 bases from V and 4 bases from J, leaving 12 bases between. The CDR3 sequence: CASSHREGNQPQHF. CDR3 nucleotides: TGTGCCAGCAGCCACAGGGAAGGGAATCAGCCCCAGCATTTT.

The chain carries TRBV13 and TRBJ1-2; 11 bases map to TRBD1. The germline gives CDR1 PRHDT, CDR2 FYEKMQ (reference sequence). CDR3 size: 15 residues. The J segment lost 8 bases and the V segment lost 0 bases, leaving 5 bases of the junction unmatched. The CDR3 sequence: CASSLGDRGLRGYTF. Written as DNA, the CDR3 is TGTGCCAGCAGCTTAGGGGACAGGGGGCTGCGGGGCTACACCTTC.

CDR3 nucleotides: TGTGCCAGCAGTGGAGGACAGGGCGGTACGCAGTATTTT. This translates into CASSGGQGGTQYF. The chain has TRBV12-3 or TRBV12-4 and TRBJ2-3, with 8 bases that match TRBD1. Losses at the gene ends were 5 bases for V and 8 bases for J; bases not matched to a gene: 6. The CDR3 spans 13 residues.